The TCR beta chain described here comes from a study of technical replicates of blood from several donors. CDR3 size: 17 residues. Germline-derived CDR1 and CDR2 are SEHNR and FQNEAQ (reference sequence). V dropped 5 bases and J dropped 3; count of bases not matched to a gene: 8. This clone was observed once. Sequenced by immunoSEQ multiplex PCR; TCRdb stores in-frame clones only, minus some. The sample shows 60,000 to 80,000 clones, approximately 89% of them seen only once. This TCR was sampled from a human donor in good health. Some clones in this sample may be carry-over from other donors' samples. This sequence joins TRBV7-9 and TRBJ2-1, with 12 bases that match TRBD2. Specimen: PBMCs. The CDR3 sequence is CASSPRLAGALYNEQFF. The CDR3 coding sequence is TGTGCCAGCAGCCCGAGACTAGCGGGAGCCCTCTACAATGAGCAGTTCTTC.